A selection of T cell receptor beta chains follows, all from one sample in a study of cytomegalovirus exposure and HLA in healthy donors. Data came from immunoSEQ multiplex PCR; TCRdb stores just in-frame clones and leaves some out. The table records 150,000 to 200,000 clones, 86% of them present only once. Sequenced input: PBMCs. These receptors were obtained from a woman aged 18-30 years in good health and CMV-seronegative. The CDR3 runs from the conserved cysteine through the conserved F or W. A D gene is named only where the DNA matches it firmly. Where a row states a size, it is once, few, many or the class of an expanded clone; other rows omit it.

v_gene: TRBV4-1; j_gene: TRBJ2-3; d_gene: TRBD2; abundance: -; CDR3nt: TGCGCCAGCAGCCACGCTAGCGGGAGGTTAATCGATACGCAGTATTTT; CDR3aa: CASSHASGRLIDTQYF
v_gene: TRBV7-2; j_gene: TRBJ2-5; d_gene: TRBD2; abundance: -; CDR3nt: TGTGCCAGCAGCCTAGGACTAGCGGGATACGGAGAGACCCAGTACTTC; CDR3aa: CASSLGLAGYGETQYF
v_gene: TRBV13; j_gene: TRBJ2-7; d_gene: TRBD1; abundance: -; CDR3nt: TGTGCCAGCAGCCCGGGACAGGCCTACGAGGAGCAGTACTTC; CDR3aa: CASSPGQAYEEQYF
v_gene: TRBV18; j_gene: TRBJ1-1; d_gene: TRBD1; abundance: -; CDR3nt: TGTGCCAGCTCACCTTTCGGGACAGCAAACACTGAAGCTTTCTTT; CDR3aa: CASSPFGTANTEAFF
v_gene: TRBV2; j_gene: TRBJ2-7; d_gene: -; abundance: -; CDR3nt: TGTGCCAGCAGTGAAACATACTTTTTTTCGGGCGAGCAGTACTTC; CDR3aa: CASSETYFFSGEQYF
v_gene: TRBV6-6; j_gene: TRBJ1-1; d_gene: -; abundance: -; CDR3nt: TGTGCCAGCAGTTACGCGGTGAACACTGAAGCTTTCTTT; CDR3aa: CASSYAVNTEAFF
v_gene: TRBV4-1; j_gene: TRBJ1-5; d_gene: -; abundance: many; CDR3nt: TGCGCCAGCAGACCAACAGGGTTTGGTCAGCCCCAGCATTTT; CDR3aa: CASRPTGFGQPQHF
v_gene: TRBV7-6; j_gene: TRBJ1-5; d_gene: -; abundance: -; CDR3nt: TGTGCCAGCAGCCCGTCGGGTCAGCCCCAGCATTTT; CDR3aa: CASSPSGQPQHF
v_gene: TRBV6-6; j_gene: TRBJ2-5; d_gene: TRBD1; abundance: -; CDR3nt: TGTGCCCATTGGGACAGGCGAGAGACCCAGTACTTC; CDR3aa: CAHWDRRETQYF
v_gene: TRBV7-2; j_gene: TRBJ2-3; d_gene: -; abundance: -; CDR3nt: TGTGCCAGCAGCGAGACCGGGTTGACTAGCACAGATACGCAGTATTTT; CDR3aa: CASSETGLTSTDTQYF
v_gene: TRBV4-1; j_gene: TRBJ2-7; d_gene: TRBD2; abundance: -; CDR3nt: TGCGCCAGCAGCCAAGTAGCGGGGGCCTCCTACGAGCAGTACTTC; CDR3aa: CASSQVAGASYEQYF
v_gene: TRBV29-1; j_gene: TRBJ2-6; d_gene: -; abundance: -; CDR3nt: TGCAGCGCCAGGAGGGGGGGGGAGTCCAACGTCCTGACTTTC; CDR3aa: CSARRGGESNVLTF
v_gene: TRBV5-6; j_gene: TRBJ2-5; d_gene: -; abundance: -; CDR3nt: TGTGCCAGCAGCTTGTTTGGACAGCCCCGCCGGGGGACCCAGTACTTC; CDR3aa: CASSLFGQPRRGTQYF
v_gene: TRBV5-1; j_gene: TRBJ1-1; d_gene: -; abundance: few; CDR3nt: TGCGCCAGCAGCTTGGGAGACACTGAAGCTTTCTTT; CDR3aa: CASSLGDTEAFF
v_gene: TRBV29-1; j_gene: TRBJ2-7; d_gene: -; abundance: once; CDR3nt: TGCAGCGTTGAAGAAGGGGGCTCCTACGAGCAGTACTTC; CDR3aa: CSVEEGGSYEQYF
v_gene: TRBV6-5; j_gene: TRBJ2-1; d_gene: TRBD2; abundance: -; CDR3nt: TGTGCCAGCAGTTACTCGCCGGGAGGTTCCTACAATGAGCAGTTCTTC; CDR3aa: CASSYSPGGSYNEQFF
v_gene: TRBV5-1; j_gene: TRBJ2-2; d_gene: TRBD2; abundance: -; CDR3nt: TGCGCCAGCAGCTTCTTAGCGGGAAACACCGGGGAGCTGTTTTTT; CDR3aa: CASSFLAGNTGELFF
v_gene: TRBV6-4; j_gene: TRBJ2-1; d_gene: TRBD2; abundance: once; CDR3nt: TGTGCCAGCAGCTGGGGGGGTGTAACTCTCAATGAGCAGTTCTTC; CDR3aa: CASSWGGVTLNEQFF
v_gene: TRBV29-1; j_gene: TRBJ2-2; d_gene: -; abundance: -; CDR3nt: TGCAGCAGATCAGGGGGGTCCGGGGAGCTGTTTTTT; CDR3aa: CSRSGGSGELFF
v_gene: TRBV5-6; j_gene: TRBJ1-2; d_gene: -; abundance: -; CDR3nt: TGTGCCAGCAGCTCCGGGGGGGTAGCATCGGCTGGCTACACCTTC; CDR3aa: CASSSGGVASAGYTF
v_gene: TRBV2; j_gene: TRBJ2-3; d_gene: TRBD1; abundance: -; CDR3nt: TGTGCCAGCAGCCCGGACAGGGGACTTTTTTGGACAGATACGCAGTATTTT; CDR3aa: CASSPDRGLFWTDTQYF
v_gene: TRBV10-3; j_gene: TRBJ1-2; d_gene: -; abundance: -; CDR3nt: TGTGCCATCAGTGAGATACGGAGAATCAATGGCTACACCTTC; CDR3aa: CAISEIRRINGYTF
v_gene: TRBV6-5; j_gene: TRBJ1-5; d_gene: -; abundance: once; CDR3nt: TGTGCCAGCAGTTTGCGGGGGGCTGGTAATCAGCCCCAGCATTTT; CDR3aa: CASSLRGAGNQPQHF
v_gene: TRBV27; j_gene: TRBJ1-1; d_gene: -; abundance: -; CDR3nt: TGTGCCAGCACCCCGTCGCAGGGCGAGTTGGGCACTGAAGCTTTCTTT; CDR3aa: CASTPSQGELGTEAFF
v_gene: TRBV19; j_gene: TRBJ1-4; d_gene: -; abundance: -; CDR3nt: TGTGCCAGTAGTAATCCACCCATGCTGAGGGAAAAACTGTTTTTT; CDR3aa: CASSNPPMLREKLFF
v_gene: TRBV5-6; j_gene: TRBJ2-7; d_gene: -; abundance: -; CDR3nt: TGTGCCAGCAGCTTAATGAGACTTGCGACCTACGAGCAGTACTTC; CDR3aa: CASSLMRLATYEQYF
v_gene: TRBV19; j_gene: TRBJ2-2; d_gene: -; abundance: -; CDR3nt: TGTGCCAGTAGTATAGATTCCGGGTTGGGCACCGGGGAGCTGTTTTTT; CDR3aa: CASSIDSGLGTGELFF
v_gene: TRBV18; j_gene: TRBJ2-7; d_gene: TRBD1; abundance: -; CDR3nt: TGTGCCAGCTCACCGACAGGGGTCGAGCAGTACTTC; CDR3aa: CASSPTGVEQYF
v_gene: TRBV21-1; j_gene: TRBJ2-7; d_gene: -; abundance: -; CDR3nt: TGTGCCAGCAGCAAAGGGGTGGCGGGAGGGCCCGACGAGCAGTACTTC; CDR3aa: CASSKGVAGGPDEQYF
v_gene: TRBV10-1; j_gene: TRBJ2-1; d_gene: -; abundance: -; CDR3nt: TGCGCCAGTAGCAGGGGAATGTGGAACAATGAGCAGTTCTTC; CDR3aa: CASSRGMWNNEQFF
v_gene: TRBV2; j_gene: TRBJ2-7; d_gene: -; abundance: -; CDR3nt: TGTGCCAGCAGCCTCCTGGGACTGATTCCCTACGAGCAGTACTTC; CDR3aa: CASSLLGLIPYEQYF
v_gene: TRBV7-8; j_gene: TRBJ1-1; d_gene: -; abundance: -; CDR3nt: TGTGCCAGCAGCCCCTCGACCCAGGGAACTGAAGCTTTCTTT; CDR3aa: CASSPSTQGTEAFF
v_gene: TRBV11-3; j_gene: TRBJ1-2; d_gene: -; abundance: once; CDR3nt: TGTGCCAGCAGCTCGCGGCGCAGGGAAAACTATGGCTACACCTTC; CDR3aa: CASSSRRRENYGYTF
v_gene: TRBV2; j_gene: TRBJ2-1; d_gene: TRBD2; abundance: -; CDR3nt: TGTGCCAGCCCCTATCCGGCTAGCGGGGCGAGCTCCTACAATGAGCAGTTCTTC; CDR3aa: CASPYPASGASSYNEQFF
v_gene: TRBV18; j_gene: TRBJ1-3; d_gene: -; abundance: -; CDR3nt: TGTGCCAGCCCCCTAGAGCAGACCCGCTCTGGAAACACCATATATTTT; CDR3aa: CASPLEQTRSGNTIYF
v_gene: TRBV29-1; j_gene: TRBJ1-2; d_gene: -; abundance: -; CDR3nt: TGCAGCGCTTATAACTATGGCTACACCTTC; CDR3aa: CSAYNYGYTF
v_gene: TRBV30; j_gene: TRBJ1-2; d_gene: TRBD1; abundance: -; CDR3nt: TGTGCCTGGGGTTGGGACAGGGGGGATCCCTATCCCGGCTACACCTTC; CDR3aa: CAWGWDRGDPYPGYTF
v_gene: TRBV5-1; j_gene: TRBJ1-5; d_gene: TRBD1; abundance: -; CDR3nt: TGCGCCAGCAGCTTGGGGACAGGGGATCAGCCCCAGCATTTT; CDR3aa: CASSLGTGDQPQHF
v_gene: TRBV5-1; j_gene: TRBJ2-7; d_gene: TRBD1; abundance: -; CDR3nt: TGCGCCAGCAGCACCGGGACAGGGCCCCCCTACGAGCAGTACTTC; CDR3aa: CASSTGTGPPYEQYF
v_gene: TRBV4-1; j_gene: TRBJ2-2; d_gene: -; abundance: -; CDR3nt: TGCGCCAGCAGCCCGTTGCCCGGGATTCCTAACACCGGGGAGCTGTTTTTT; CDR3aa: CASSPLPGIPNTGELFF
v_gene: TRBV18; j_gene: TRBJ2-5; d_gene: -; abundance: -; CDR3nt: TGTGCCAGCTCACCAAGGCCAGACACTCAAGAGACCCAGTACTTC; CDR3aa: CASSPRPDTQETQYF